The 4 T cell receptor beta chains given below trace back to one sample, sequenced in a study of cytomegalovirus exposure and HLA in healthy donors. A multiplex PCR was run with 60 Vbeta primers and 13 Jbeta primers. The data were produced by immunoSEQ multiplex PCR, yet TCRdb's version contains in-frame clones alone and is incomplete. The sample lists roughly 170,000 clones, over 75% seen once, with around 1.6% in the top ten. Sequenced sample: PBMCs. Receptors were obtained from a woman aged 25 to 39 in good health and CMV-seronegative.

The count of this clone is one. The genes are TRBV2 and TRBJ2-1; 11 bases fit TRBD2. J gave up 6 bases and V 4 bases, and 8 bases lay outside the gene matches. The CDR3 totals 16 residues. CDR1 is SNHLY and CDR2 is FYNNEI in the germline V gene. CDR3 nucleotides: TGTGCCAGCAGTGGACCAACTAGCGGGGGCCGCAATGAGCAGTTCTTC. As protein: CASSGPTSGGRNEQFF.

This chain uses TRBV7-9 with TRBJ2-3, with TRBD2 as a possible D gene (7 bases). Germline loops: CDR1 SEHNR, CDR2 FQNEAQ (reference sequence). This CDR3 has 18 amino acids. V was pared by 1 base and J by 1 base, with 18 bases between. This CDR3 reads CASSLDGGGARGTDTQYF. The CDR3, as DNA: TGTGCCAGCAGCTTAGATGGCGGGGGCGCCCGGGGCACAGATACGCAGTATTTT.

The chain has TRBV5-1 and TRBJ1-2, with unresolved D. V was shortened by 2 bases and J by 8 bases, with 13 bases between the two germline ends. The CDR3 has 13 amino acids. Germline lookup yields CDR1 SGHRS and CDR2 YFSETQ. DNA of the CDR3: TGCGCCAGCAGCTTCCGTATGGGAGGGGGCTACACCTTC. This codes for CASSFRMGGGYTF.

This chain joins TRBV11-1 and TRBJ2-7, with D perhaps TRBD2 (6 bases). Germline CDR1 SGHAT, CDR2 FQDESV (reference sequence). The CDR3 runs to 13 residues. With 4 bases removed from V and 3 bases from J, the gap between germline ends came to 10 bases. In DNA, the CDR3 is TGTGCCAGCAGCTCGGGACTCTTCTACGAGCAGTACTTC. It specifies CASSSGLFYEQYF.